Shown below are 5 T cell receptor beta chains from a single sample sequenced in a study of shared clonotypes between healthy human individuals. Assay: immunoSEQ multiplex PCR; the TCRdb copy retains only in-frame clones and omits some. The sample has around 2.1 million clones, approximately 95% seen once. Sequenced sample: naive CD4+ T cells sorted from blood. Subset here: CD45RA+ positively selected. All receptors derive from a man aged 18 to 35 in good health.

V is TRBV5-1 and J is TRBJ2-4; D is ambiguous. The ends were cut back, 0 bases at V and 3 bases at J, with 22 bases in the middle. Germline V gene sequence: CDR1 SGHRS, CDR2 YFSETQ. The CDR3 runs to 19 residues. CDR3 region: CASSLGIIDGPKVKNIQYF. In nucleotides, the CDR3 is TGCGCCAGCAGCTTGGGGATAATTGACGGTCCGAAAGTCAAAAACATTCAGTACTTC. Complete variable domain (other parts from reference TRBV5-1 and TRBJ2-4): KAGVTQTPRYLIKTRGQQVTLSCSPISGHRSVSWYQQTPGQGLQFLFEYFSETQRNKGNFPGRFSGRQFSNSRSEMNVSTLELGDSALYLCASSLGIIDGPKVKNIQYFGAGTRLSVL.

The chain links TRBV2 to TRBJ2-7; 10 nucleotides match TRBD2. Trimming took 6 bases from V and 5 from J; bases not matched to a gene: 10. Per the germline V gene, CDR1 is SNHLY and CDR2 is FYNNEI. CDR3 length: 15 residues. Here the CDR3 reads CASRGRSSGSNEQYF. The CDR3 DNA reads TGTGCCAGCAGGGGGAGGTCTAGCGGGAGTAACGAGCAGTACTTC.

This clone was detected once. This chain connects TRBV7-8 to TRBJ2-7; D tentatively reads TRBD1 or TRBD2 (5 bases each). Germline-derived CDR1 and CDR2 are SGHVS and FQNEAQ. V was cut by 2 bases and J by 6 bases, with 26 bases left in between. CDR3 length: 18 amino acids. This CDR3 is CASSLTLTGPMGSIEQYF. The CDR3, as DNA: TGTGCCAGCAGCTTAACCCTCACGGGGCCCATGGGGTCTATCGAGCAGTACTTC.

For this clone: The junction does not match germline at one end; this may be a read error. The V call is TRBV7-7, the J call TRBJ2-3; 7 bases are shared with TRBD2. The CDR3 has 15 amino acids. Germline V gene data show CDR1 as SSHAT and CDR2 as FNYEAQ (reference sequence). CDR3 sequence reads: CASSVGLGPRDTQYF. CDR3 sequence (DNA): TGTGCTAGCAGCGTCGGACTAGGCCCCCGGGATACGCAGTATTTT.

J is TRBJ2-7 and V is TRBV5-1; 13 bases are shared with TRBD2. Per the germline V gene, CDR1 is SGHRS and CDR2 is YFSETQ. The CDR3 is made up of 17 amino acids. V was clipped by 1 base and J by 3 bases; unmatched bases: 7. The CDR3 DNA follows: TGCGCCAGCAGCTTGAGACTAGCGGGAGGCGCTCTCTACGAGCAGTACTTC. This encodes CASSLRLAGGALYEQYF.